The present T cell receptor beta chain was sequenced within a study of blood T cell repertoires in COVID-19. Study in general: The samples span acute and convalescent COVID-19 from the United States, Italy and Spain.

This clone was seen once. Some clones are missing from TCRdb's copy, which holds only in-frame ones; the method was immunoSEQ multiplex PCR. The profile shows fewer than 80,000 clones, roughly 90% of them singletons. CDR1 is LNHDA, CDR2 SQIVND, per germline (reference sequence). The CDR3 has 15 amino acids. Trimming took 6 bases from V and 3 from J; bases not matched to a gene: 8. The receptor's source is a human donor in a cohort sampled during active COVID-19. This chain links TRBV19 with TRBJ2-7; 10 nucleotides align to TRBD1. Material for sequencing was peripheral blood. The CDR3 region is CASSPGTGEFYEQYF. CDR3 DNA sequence: TGTGCCAGTAGCCCCGGGACAGGGGAATTCTACGAGCAGTACTTC.